The entry below gives a single TCR beta chain sequence along with its context. The antigen remains undetermined. The sample comes from a study of hypomethylating agent response in myelodysplastic syndrome. Background on the study: The most frequent mutation was TET2, in about 50% of the 11 patients. Whole-study findings and limits: Possible novel MDS antigen recognition by shared GLIPH2 clusters needs experimental validation.

Survey resolution used two replicates of about 200 ng, totaling approximately 400 ng DNA. This table comes from immunoSEQ multiplex PCR, and its TCRdb copy is limited to in-frame clones, with some not included. The table has about 10,000 clones, around 80% seen once. T-cell subsets were not sorted; bulk bone marrow was analyzed. Trimming cost V 4 bases and J 0 bases, with 13 bases left between them. The CDR3 spans 16 residues. Germline CDR1 reads MNHNS; CDR2 reads SASEGT. The TCR sequence derives from a human donor with myelodysplastic syndrome. Sequencing was performed on bone marrow, taken before or after starting hypomethylating agent treatment for myelodysplastic syndrome (not recorded which). V is TRBV6-1 and J is TRBJ1-3; TRBD1 is a possible D gene (5 bases). In DNA form, the CDR3 reads TGTGCCAGCAGTGTGATGACAGTCTCCTCTGGAAACACCATATATTTT. The encoded protein is CASSVMTVSSGNTIYF.